The 27 T cell receptor beta chains below come from one sample, sequenced in a study of CD8 T cells in Susac syndrome. Reverse transcription used roughly 0.45 to 1 ug RNA and random hexamers. One entry per CDR3 protein, called by TCRdb with MiXCR from the immunoSEQ multiplex PCR reads. This sample has about 300,000 distinct CDR3 sequences, with over 75% found just once. Sample: CD8+ T cells from PBMCs. The receptors were gathered from a human donor with multiple sclerosis.

This sequence joins TRBV6-5 and TRBJ1-1, with D perhaps TRBD1 (5 bases). The V end was cut by 11 bases, the J end by 1 base, with 8 bases between. This CDR3 contains 11 residues. Germline lookup yields CDR1 MNHEY and CDR2 SVGAGI. In nucleotides, the CDR3 is TGTGCCGTGGGGGGGAACACTGAAGCTTTCTTT. It codes for CAVGGNTEAFF.

The J gene is TRBJ1-5, the V gene TRBV7-2; unclear D gene. CDR1 is SGHTA and CDR2 is FQGNSA in the germline V gene. Trimming left V 2 bases short and J 6 bases short, with 8 bases between. This CDR3 region has 13 residues. This chain's CDR3 is CASSLRLSQPQHF. CDR3 bases: TGTGCCAGCAGCTTAAGGTTGAGTCAGCCCCAGCATTTT.

V and J are TRBV7-2 and TRBJ2-1, with 9 bases that match TRBD2. The V gene's germline CDR1 is SGHTA and CDR2 FQGNSA. This CDR3 has 14 residues. Unmatched junction bases numbered 8, after V lost 5 bases and J lost 9 bases. CDR3 amino acids: CASSEGSSGAEQFF. The CDR3 nucleotides read TGTGCCAGCAGCGAAGGGTCTAGCGGGGCTGAGCAGTTCTTC.

This chain uses TRBV19 with TRBJ2-7, with unresolved D. The CDR3 consists of 14 residues. Looked up from germline, CDR1 is LNHDA and CDR2 is SQIVND (reference sequence). The V end lost 5 bases, the J end lost 3 bases, and 14 bases lay between the germline ends. CDR3 sequence reads: CASSPGWAGYEQYF. The CDR3 DNA sequence: TGTGCCAGTAGTCCTGGATGGGCCGGCTACGAGCAGTACTTC. The full variable domain, in which reference TRBV19 and TRBJ2-7 provide the parts outside the CDR3, is DGGITQSPKYLFRKEGQNVTLSCEQNLNHDAMYWYRQDPGQGLRLIYYSQIVNDFQKGDIAEGYSVSREKKESFPLTVTSAQKNPTAFYLCASSPGWAGYEQYFGPGTRLTVT.

The CDR3 sequence: CASSLTAAYGYTF. The CDR3 DNA reads as TGTGCCAGCAGTTTAACCGCAGCCTATGGCTACACCTTC. V is TRBV27 and J is TRBJ1-2; D is unresolved. Germline CDR1 MNHEY, CDR2 SMNVEV (reference sequence). The CDR3 has 13 amino acids. V lost 2 bases and J lost 4, with 8 bases in between.

The chain links TRBV7-2 to TRBJ2-1; D gene ambiguous. The V end lost 5 bases, the J end lost 6 bases, and 14 bases lay between the germline ends. CDR1 is SGHTA and CDR2 is FQGNSA in the germline V gene. The CDR3 is made up of 14 amino acids. The CDR3 reads CASSQYAGGNEQFF. CDR3 in DNA: TGTGCCAGCAGCCAATACGCTGGCGGCAATGAGCAGTTCTTC.

J is TRBJ1-3 and V is TRBV27; D is perhaps TRBD1 (5 bases). The CDR3 has 14 amino acids. Germline CDR1 MNHEY, CDR2 SMNVEV (reference sequence). Trimming took off 4 bases at V and 0 bases at J, with 7 bases between the two ends. As DNA, the CDR3 is TGTGCCAGCAGTTCCCAGGGCTCTGGAAACACCATATATTTT. Its translation is CASSSQGSGNTIYF.

The chain uses TRBV6-1 and TRBJ1-5; 7 bases line up with TRBD1. V shed 11 bases and J 6 bases; nucleotides not matched to a gene: 4. The CDR3 consists of 11 residues. Germline-derived CDR1 and CDR2 are MNHNS and SASEGT. The CDR3 DNA is TGTGCCGGAGGGACAGTTCAGCCCCAGCATTTT. The encoded protein is CAGGTVQPQHF.

The rearrangement joins TRBV7-9 to TRBJ1-1; tentatively, D is TRBD1 (6 bases). Germline V lookup: CDR1 SEHNR, CDR2 FQNEAQ (reference sequence). This CDR3 spans 14 amino acids. Deletions cut 6 bases from V and 3 bases from J, with 14 bases between. CDR3 DNA sequence: TGTGCCAGCAGTGAGAGGGGGGTGTACACTGAAGCTTTCTTT. Residues: CASSERGVYTEAFF.

V and J are TRBV9 and TRBJ2-1; 12 nucleotides match TRBD2. The ends lost 4 bases at V and 7 bases at J; junction bases unmatched: 6. The CDR3 spans 15 residues. Germline V gene data show CDR1 as SGDLS and CDR2 as YYNGEE. CDR3 protein: CASSPSGRAGNEQFF. CDR3 DNA sequence: TGTGCCAGCAGCCCTAGCGGGAGGGCCGGGAATGAGCAGTTCTTC.

J is TRBJ1-5 and V is TRBV28; a weak D match, TRBD1 (6 bases). V gave up 6 bases and J gave up 7 bases, with 13 bases separating them. This CDR3 region has 13 residues. CDR1 MDHEN and CDR2 SYDVKM come from the germline V gene. The DNA for the CDR3 is TGTGCCAGCAGCCTCGTTGGGGGCCAGCCCCAGCATTTT. Amino acids: CASSLVGGQPQHF.

As DNA, the CDR3 is TGTGCCAGCAGCTTAGAAGGAGGCTCTGGAAACACCATATATTTT. Protein: CASSLEGGSGNTIYF. The gene calls are TRBV7-9 and TRBJ1-3; unclear D gene. CDR1 is SEHNR, CDR2 FQNEAQ, per germline (reference sequence). The CDR3 runs 15 residues. Trimming took 1 base from V and 0 from J, leaving 7 bases between them.

In this sample, this clonotype turned up a few times. An end of the junction differs from the germline gene, which may be a read error. This rearrangement joins TRBV14 to TRBJ1-4; D remains unclear. The CDR3 has 15 amino acids. Germline V lookup: CDR1 SGHDN, CDR2 FVKESK. CDR3 coding DNA: TGTGCCAGCAGCCGAAAAGGCTGGACTAATGAAAAACTTTTTTTT. This sequence encodes CASSRKGWTNEKLFF.

This sequence joins TRBV5-4 and TRBJ2-3; 10 bases fit TRBD1. The CDR3 is 15 residues long. The trim removed 4 bases at V and 3 bases at J, leaving 5 bases unmatched. Looked up from germline, CDR1 is SGHNT and CDR2 is YYREEE (reference sequence). CDR3 sequence reads: CASSPRQGATDTQYF. CDR3 sequence (DNA): TGTGCCAGCAGCCCTCGACAGGGGGCAACAGATACGCAGTATTTT. The full variable domain, its missing parts supplied by reference TRBV5-4 and TRBJ2-3, is ETGVTQSPTHLIKTRGQQVTLRCSSQSGHNTVSWYQQALGQGPQFIFQYYREEENGRGNFPPRFSGLQFPNYSSELNVNALELDDSALYLCASSPRQGATDTQYFGPGTRLTVL.

CDR3 sequence: CASSLVRGGYTF. Written as DNA, the CDR3 is TGTGCCAGCAGCTTAGTTCGGGGCGGCTACACCTTC. The chain uses TRBV11-2 and TRBJ1-2, with D possibly being TRBD1 (5 bases). V lost 1 base, J lost 8 bases, and 8 bases lay in between. From germline, CDR1 is SGHAT and CDR2 FQNNGV. The CDR3 totals 12 residues.

The gene calls are TRBV4-3 and TRBJ2-1; 8 nucleotides line up with TRBD2. The CDR3 is made up of 14 amino acids. Losses at the gene ends were 0 bases for V and 9 bases for J; bases not matched to a gene: 4. CDR1 is LGHNA, CDR2 YSLEER, per germline. CDR3 sequence reads: CASSQDAGRGEQFF. The CDR3 DNA reads TGCGCCAGCAGCCAAGATGCCGGGAGGGGTGAGCAGTTCTTC.

The chain recombines TRBV28 with TRBJ1-1; D perhaps matches TRBD1 (5 bases). The V gene lost 3 bases and the J gene lost 5 bases, with 10 bases spanning the gap. Germline V CDR1 and CDR2: MDHEN, SYDVKM. The CDR3 spans 13 residues. The CDR3 here is CASSFRAETEAFF. The CDR3 DNA follows: TGTGCCAGCAGTTTCAGGGCTGAGACTGAAGCTTTCTTT.

J is TRBJ2-5 and V is TRBV10-2; D is ambiguous. Germline loops: CDR1 WSHSY, CDR2 SAAADI. CDR3 length: 12 amino acids. The V end was cut by 4 bases, the J end by 3 bases, with 6 bases between. The CDR3 sequence: CASSAWEETQYF. CDR3 nucleotide sequence: TGCGCCAGCAGTGCGTGGGAAGAGACCCAGTACTTC.

The J gene is TRBJ1-4, the V gene TRBV11-2; D not certain. The germline gives CDR1 SGHAT, CDR2 FQNNGV. The CDR3 loop spans 15 amino acids. V dropped 0 bases and J dropped 3 bases, with 8 bases sitting between them. CDR3 bases: TGTGCCAGCAGCTTAGAGGCAGCGGCTAATGAAAAACTGTTTTTT. It is translated as CASSLEAAANEKLFF. Full variable domain (outside the CDR3, taken from reference TRBV11-2 and TRBJ1-4): EAGVAQSPRYKIIEKRQSVAFWCNPISGHATLYWYQQILGQGPKLLIQFQNNGVVDDSQLPKDRFSAERLKGVDSTLKIQPAKLEDSAVYLCASSLEAAANEKLFFGSGTQLSVL.

This clonotype was seen only once. J is TRBJ2-7 and V is TRBV20-1; D is unclear. Germline V CDR1 and CDR2: DFQATT, SNEGSKA (reference sequence). V was cut by 4 bases and J by 0 bases, with 13 bases left in between. The CDR3 extends over 14 amino acids. CDR3 in DNA: TGCAGTGCTAACCCGCCCAGTGTCTCCTACGAGCAGTACTTC. Translation: CSANPPSVSYEQYF.

This clonotype is a singleton in its sample. V is TRBV7-9 and J is TRBJ2-1; 9 nucleotides line up with TRBD2. The CDR3 contains 17 residues. The junction had 11 bases not matched to a gene; V was cut back by 4 bases and J by 4 bases. CDR1 is SEHNR, CDR2 FQNEAQ, per germline (reference sequence). Written as DNA, the CDR3 is TGTGCCAGCAGCTCGGGGAAAGCGGGAGGACTATACAATGAGCAGTTCTTC. It encodes CASSSGKAGGLYNEQFF. The full variable domain, rest sourced from reference TRBV7-9 and TRBJ2-1, is DTGVSQNPRHKITKRGQNVTFRCDPISEHNRLYWYRQTLGQGPEFLTYFQNEAQLEKSRLLSDRFSAERPKGSFSTLEIQRTEQGDSAMYLCASSSGKAGGLYNEQFFGPGTRLTVL.

This clonotype has a single count. V gene TRBV28 combines with J gene TRBJ1-2; 7 bases map to TRBD1. Germline V CDR1 and CDR2: MDHEN, SYDVKM. This CDR3 is 14 amino acids long. The junction had 10 bases not matched to a gene; V was cut back by 8 bases and J by 4 bases. As DNA, the CDR3 is TGTGCCAGCGGAAGGGGGCGGACCCTCTATGGCTACACCTTC. Protein: CASGRGRTLYGYTF.

The sample holds a few counts of this clonotype. The chain has TRBV5-1 and TRBJ2-2; D is possibly TRBD2 (6 bases). Germline CDR1 reads SGHRS; CDR2 reads YFSETQ. There are 16 residues in the CDR3. Trimming left V 0 bases short and J 3 bases short, with 12 bases between. The CDR3 bases are TGCGCCAGCAGCTTGGACCCTAGCGCTTACACCGGGGAGCTGTTTTTT. Amino acid sequence: CASSLDPSAYTGELFF. The whole variable domain, remainder taken from reference TRBV5-1 and TRBJ2-2, is KAGVTQTPRYLIKTRGQQVTLSCSPISGHRSVSWYQQTPGQGLQFLFEYFSETQRNKGNFPGRFSGRQFSNSRSEMNVSTLELGDSALYLCASSLDPSAYTGELFFGEGSRLTVL.

This chain links TRBV6-5 with TRBJ2-7; tentatively, D is TRBD1 (5 bases). V gave up 2 bases and J gave up 2 bases, with 7 bases separating them. The CDR3 runs 13 residues. CDR1 is MNHEY, CDR2 SVGAGI, per germline. CDR3 region: CASSYRGTYEQYF. The CDR3 DNA reads TGTGCCAGCAGTTACAGGGGAACCTACGAGCAGTACTTC.

The chain employs TRBV5-6 and TRBJ2-7; a possible D gene is TRBD1 (5 bases). CDR3 length: 14 residues. The V end lost 0 bases, the J end lost 4 bases, and 11 bases lay between the germline ends. CDR1 and CDR2 from the germline V gene are SGHDT and YYEEEE. The CDR3 coding sequence is TGTGCCAGCAGCTTGGTTCTGGGGCAGTACGAGCAGTACTTC. It encodes CASSLVLGQYEQYF. The variable domain in full, completed from reference TRBV5-6 and TRBJ2-7, reads DAGVTQSPTHLIKTRGQQVTLRCSPKSGHDTVSWYQQALGQGPQFIFQYYEEEERQRGNFPDRFSGHQFPNYSSELNVNALLLGDSALYLCASSLVLGQYEQYFGPGTRLTVT.

The chain uses TRBV28 and TRBJ2-5; no definite D call. CDR1 is MDHEN and CDR2 is SYDVKM in the germline V gene. The CDR3 has 13 amino acids. Trimming shortened V by 3 bases and J by 3 bases, and 8 bases separated the two germline ends. This CDR3 is CASSFRTEETQYF. The CDR3 region has the DNA TGTGCCAGCAGTTTCCGGACGGAAGAGACCCAGTACTTC.

This clonotype was seen only once. The rearrangement uses TRBV5-6 and TRBJ2-1; 10 bases are shared with TRBD1. Trimming cost V 3 bases and J 9 bases; bases outside gene matches: 24. The germline CDR1 and CDR2 sequences are SGHDT and YYEEEE. The length of the CDR3 is 20 residues. The CDR3 nucleotides read TGTGCCAGCAGCTCGAGGGACAGGGGTGGTAGCGGGATGTGGATAGGTGAGCAGTTCTTC. Translation gives CASSSRDRGGSGMWIGEQFF.